The 32 T cell receptor beta chains listed next were all sequenced from one sample in a study of circulating CD8 cells and anti-PD-1 response in melanoma (dated by TCRdb to the early 2020s). A BD FACSAria II cell sorter was used to sort four subsets, defined by PD-1 and/or TIGIT, from live CD3+CD8+TCRalphabeta+ cells. Data came from a NextSeq 500. The QIAseq Immune Repertoire RNA Library Kit, Human TCR Panel was used to prepare TCR libraries from around 15 ng of total RNA. TCRdb handled the public reads itself, with Q25 trimming in fastp and clone calling in MiXCR, and kept productive beta chains. Every entry covers one CDR3 protein and lists the most common genes and DNA from its rows. The sample table contains under 850 distinct CDR3 sequences; only one count was recorded for 5.5% to 7% of them. In total, the top ten clones hold about 7% of the sample. The input for sequencing was CD8+ T cells from PBMCs, taken at baseline or after one month of anti-PD-1 therapy (not recorded which). The source of these receptors is a human donor with melanoma.

By sample share, this clonotype is large. V usage is TRBV28 and J usage is TRBJ1-4, with D hard to call. With 2 bases removed from V and 14 bases from J, the gap between germline ends came to 15 bases. The CDR3 has 13 amino acids. Germline CDR1 and CDR2: MDHEN and SYDVKM. The CDR3 coding sequence is TGTGCCAGCAGTTTAGTACCGGGAGGCACCCTGTTTTTT. This gives the protein CASSLVPGGTLFF.

As for this clonotype: Given the absence of the conserved phenylalanine or tryptophan at the CDR3 end, a read error is likely. V gene TRBV19 combines with J gene TRBJ2-7; D gene uncertain. The V gene lost 0 bases and the J gene lost 1 base, with 10 bases spanning the gap. The CDR3 runs to 15 residues. Germline loops: CDR1 LNHDA, CDR2 SQIVND (reference sequence). Written as DNA, the CDR3 is TGTGCCAGTAGTATAGATGATGGAGATTCCTACGAGCAGTACTCC. Residues: CASSIDDGDSYEQYS.

By share, this clonotype ranks as large. The chain combines TRBV29-1 with TRBJ2-7; TRBD1 is a possible D gene (5 bases). Germline CDR1 is SQVTM and CDR2 is ANQGSEA. V gave up 6 bases and J gave up 0 bases, with 12 bases separating them. This CDR3 region has 13 residues. CDR3 sequence reads: CSVLRQSSYEQYF. The DNA for the CDR3 is TGCAGCGTGCTTAGACAGAGCTCCTACGAGCAGTACTTC.

This clonotype is large in the sample. The CDR3 sequence is CASSFGPGDYYEQYF. DNA for the CDR3: TGTGCCAGCAGTTTTGGGCCAGGGGACTACTACGAGCAGTACTTC. The V gene is TRBV28, the J gene TRBJ2-7, with D possibly matching TRBD2 (7 bases). Germline V lookup: CDR1 MDHEN, CDR2 SYDVKM. Trimming removed 3 bases at V and 3 bases at J, with 15 bases between. The CDR3 totals 15 residues.

By sample share, this clonotype is large. The CDR3 DNA is TGTGCCACCTCCCCGGGTCTGGGGGGATACGAGCAGTACTTC. It yields the protein CATSPGLGGYEQYF. V and J are TRBV24-1 and TRBJ2-7; TRBD2 is a possible D gene (6 bases). The germline V gene encodes CDR1 KGHDR and CDR2 SFDVKD. Trimming cost V 9 bases and J 4 bases, with 18 bases left between them. The CDR3 runs to 14 residues.

This clonotype is large within its sample. The chain uses TRBV27 and TRBJ2-7; possibly TRBD1 for D (6 bases). In germline, CDR1 is MNHEY, CDR2 SMNVEV (reference sequence). The CDR3 is made up of 14 amino acids. V dropped 5 bases and J dropped 4 bases, with 15 bases sitting between them. This CDR3 reads CASSRGQIYYEQYF. The CDR3, as DNA: TGTGCCAGCAGTCGTGGACAGATTTATTACGAGCAGTACTTC.

J is TRBJ2-7 and V is TRBV28, with D hard to call. This CDR3 spans 13 amino acids. In germline, CDR1 is MDHEN, CDR2 SYDVKM. V lost 2 bases, J lost 0 bases, and 5 bases lay in between. In DNA, the CDR3 is TGTGCCAGCAGTTTAGGCCCCTCCTACGAGCAGTACTTC. This gives the protein CASSLGPSYEQYF.

By proportion, this clonotype is large. This chain joins TRBV5-5 and TRBJ1-4, with a tentative D call TRBD1 (5 bases). V lost 1 base and J lost 8, with 15 bases in between. Germline lookup yields CDR1 SGHKS and CDR2 YYEKEE (reference sequence). The CDR3 contains 15 residues. The CDR3 region has the DNA TGTGCCAGCAGCTTGTCGGTAGGGACGGCCGAAAAACTGTTTTTT. The encoded protein is CASSLSVGTAEKLFF.

By sample fraction, this clonotype is large. The rearrangement links TRBV7-2 to TRBJ2-2, with D unresolved. Trimming removed 3 bases from V and 1 base from J, with 6 bases in between. The CDR3 extends over 14 amino acids. CDR1 and CDR2 (germline): SGHTA, FQGNSA. CDR3 residues: CASSLRMNTGELFF. CDR3 coding DNA: TGTGCCAGCAGCTTGAGAATGAACACCGGGGAGCTGTTTTTT.

This clonotype is categorized as medium-sized. The rearrangement links TRBV19 to TRBJ2-7, with D tentatively TRBD1 or TRBD2 (5 bases each). The CDR3 is 16 amino acids. Germline CDR1 LNHDA, CDR2 SQIVND (reference sequence). V was pared by 4 bases and J by 4 bases, with 20 bases between. CDR3 nucleotide sequence: TGTGCCAGTAGTACCTCCTGGGGGATGGTGGTTTACGAGCAGTACTTC. Protein product: CASSTSWGMVVYEQYF.

V gene TRBV13 combines with J gene TRBJ1-1; 7 nucleotides agree with TRBD1. The germline V gene has CDR1 PRHDT and CDR2 FYEKMQ (reference sequence). The V and J ends lost 5 bases and 0 bases, in that order; junction bases with no gene match: 3. This CDR3 region has 14 residues. CDR3 DNA sequence: TGTGCCAGCAGCACAGGACAGGTGAACACTGAAGCTTTCTTT. Translating it yields CASSTGQVNTEAFF.

This clonotype is large by share. The rearrangement joins TRBV19 to TRBJ2-2, with TRBD2 matching 8 bases. In germline, CDR1 is LNHDA, CDR2 SQIVND (reference sequence). CDR3 size: 16 residues. J lost 4 bases, V lost 2 bases, and 6 bases had no gene match. This CDR3 reads CASSIPWSGSTGELFF. In DNA, the CDR3 is TGTGCCAGTAGTATACCTTGGAGCGGGAGCACCGGGGAGCTGTTTTTT.

This clonotype was detected once. Mismatch with germline at one junction end may stem from a read error. The rearrangement uses TRBV5-6 and TRBJ2-7, with TRBD1 matching over 8 bases. The V gene's germline CDR1 is SGHDT and CDR2 YYEEEE. The length of the CDR3 is 15 residues. The CDR3 loop reads CASSPRTGKTYEQYF. CDR3 coding DNA: TGTGCCAGCAGCCCCAGGACAGGGAAAACCTACGAGCAGTATTTC.

This clonotype is large in the sample. The chain recombines TRBV4-1 with TRBJ2-7; D tentatively reads TRBD1 or TRBD2 (5 bases each). Trimming removed 0 bases from V and 3 bases from J, with 12 bases in between. The CDR3 loop spans 15 amino acids. Germline V gene data show CDR1 as MGHRA and CDR2 as YSYEKL. The CDR3 spells CASSQEVRDHYEQYF. As DNA, the CDR3 is TGCGCCAGCAGCCAAGAAGTCCGGGACCACTACGAGCAGTACTTC.

By its share, this clonotype is medium-sized. DNA for the CDR3: TGCAGTGCGGGAGAGGTGGGCCTAGCGAGGTATGAGCAGTTCTTC. The encoded protein is CSAGEVGLARYEQFF. The chain uses TRBV20-1 and TRBJ2-1; D is perhaps TRBD2 (6 bases). The germline V gene has CDR1 DFQATT and CDR2 SNEGSKA (reference sequence). Deletions cut 6 bases from V and 8 bases from J, with 23 bases between. This CDR3 contains 15 residues.

This clonotype is labeled as large. The chain links TRBV5-1 to TRBJ2-3; possibly TRBD1 or TRBD2 for D (5 bases each). Looked up from germline, CDR1 is SGHRS and CDR2 is YFSETQ. The CDR3 sequence is 15 residues long. Trimming left V 0 bases short and J 4 bases short, with 12 bases between. CDR3 nucleotides: TGCGCCAGCAGCTTGGGGGGAGAGGGGCCAGATACGCAGTATTTT. Its translation: CASSLGGEGPDTQYF.

The J gene is TRBJ1-5, the V gene TRBV19; TRBD1 matches 7 bases. The trim removed 5 bases at V and 4 bases at J, leaving 11 bases unmatched. The CDR3 length is 16 residues. CDR1 and CDR2 (germline): LNHDA, SQIVND (reference sequence). The CDR3 DNA follows: TGTGCCAGTAGTCCGGGCGGAGGGGGCCTTAATCAGCCCCAGCATTTT. Amino acids: CASSPGGGGLNQPQHF.

Judged by abundance, this clonotype is medium-sized. CDR3 bases: TGCAGTGCTAGAGGAAATAGCGGGAGTTCCTACAATGAGCAGTTCTTC. As protein: CSARGNSGSSYNEQFF. The V gene is TRBV20-1, the J gene TRBJ2-1, with 9 bases aligning to TRBD2. This CDR3 comprises 16 residues. In germline, CDR1 is DFQATT, CDR2 SNEGSKA (reference sequence). The V and J ends lost 1 base and 1 base, in that order; junction bases with no gene match: 5.

This clonotype is medium-sized within its sample. V and J are TRBV2 and TRBJ1-5; the match to TRBD1 covers 9 bases. J was trimmed by 2 bases and V by 4 bases; bases with no gene match: 0. CDR3 length equals 14 residues. Looked up from germline, CDR1 is SNHLY and CDR2 is FYNNEI. For the CDR3, the DNA is TGTGCCAGCAGTGGGACAGGGGGCAATCAGCCCCAGCATTTT. This encodes CASSGTGGNQPQHF.

This clonotype is labeled medium-sized (0.01 to 0.1%). The rearrangement uses TRBV5-4 and TRBJ2-7; the match to TRBD1 covers 9 bases. This CDR3 is 14 amino acids long. Germline CDR1 and CDR2: SGHNT and YYREEE (reference sequence). V was clipped by 4 bases and J by 5 bases; unmatched bases: 7. This CDR3 is CASSLGTGLDEQYF. DNA of the CDR3: TGTGCCAGCAGCCTAGGGACAGGGCTAGACGAGCAGTACTTC.

Judged by abundance, this clonotype is large. V gene TRBV2 combines with J gene TRBJ1-5; 9 positions match TRBD1. The V segment lost 3 bases and the J segment 7 bases; nucleotides outside the gene matches: 10. The CDR3 extends over 16 amino acids. Germline V lookup: CDR1 SNHLY, CDR2 FYNNEI. The CDR3 bases are TGTGCCAGCAGTGATTCGCGGGGACAGGGAGTCCAGCCCCAGCATTTT. This encodes CASSDSRGQGVQPQHF.

This clonotype is large in the sample. The chain is built from TRBV7-9 and TRBJ2-7, with 8 positions matching TRBD2. Trimming removed 5 bases from V and 3 bases from J; junction bases left unmatched: 12. The CDR3 consists of 16 residues. Per germline, CDR1 SEHNR and CDR2 FQNEAQ (reference sequence). CDR3 amino acids: CASSPPSGPFGYEQYF. CDR3 coding DNA: TGTGCCAGCAGCCCCCCTAGCGGGCCTTTTGGCTACGAGCAGTACTTC.

This clonotype is labeled as large. The chain links TRBV27 to TRBJ1-1; 8 nucleotides match TRBD1. The germline V gene has CDR1 MNHEY and CDR2 SMNVEV (reference sequence). The CDR3 extends over 14 amino acids. The ends lost 4 bases at V and 0 bases at J; junction bases unmatched: 1. The CDR3 DNA reads TGTGCCAGCAGTTGGACAGGGATGAACACTGAAGCTTTCTTT. Translation: CASSWTGMNTEAFF.

This clonotype is large by share. The CDR3 loop is CATSESGTGGTYEQYF. The CDR3 DNA reads TGTGCCACCAGTGAATCCGGGACAGGGGGAACCTACGAGCAGTACTTC. The chain couples TRBV24-1 to TRBJ2-7; 11 bases line up with TRBD1. Germline trimming cut 4 bases from V and 2 bases from J; bases unmatched to any gene: 6. The germline gives CDR1 KGHDR, CDR2 SFDVKD. The CDR3 runs 16 residues.

In its sample, this clonotype is large. The J gene is TRBJ1-4, the V gene TRBV23-1; possibly TRBD1 for D (5 bases). TRBV23-1 is an open reading frame whose function is uncertain. The CDR3 runs to 14 residues. The V end lost 2 bases, the J end lost 7 bases, and 11 bases lay between the germline ends. The DNA of the CDR3 is TGCGCCAGCAGTCAAGGGCAGGGCGGTGAAAAACTGTTTTTT. Its protein is CASSQGQGGEKLFF.

This clonotype is judged large. The gene calls are TRBV11-1 and TRBJ2-1, with 8 bases fitting TRBD2. This CDR3 has 16 amino acids. V trimming: 0 bases; J trimming: 6 bases; junction bases outside the gene matches: 7. Germline CDR1 SGHAT, CDR2 FQDESV (reference sequence). The DNA of the CDR3 is TGTGCCAGCAGCTTAGCGCGGGGGGCGGCGAGCAATGAGCAGTTCTTC. Translating it yields CASSLARGAASNEQFF.

The chain employs TRBV10-3 and TRBJ1-3; D is undetermined. Germline CDR1 and CDR2: ENHRY and SYGVKD. This CDR3 comprises 14 residues. Trimming took off 9 bases at V and 0 bases at J, with 12 bases between the two ends. CDR3 sequence: CAIQVTSSGNTIYF. CDR3 DNA sequence: TGTGCCATTCAGGTGACGAGCTCTGGAAACACCATATATTTT.

This clonotype has a handful of counts. The chain uses TRBV19 and TRBJ2-5, with 7 bases lining up with TRBD1. CDR3 length: 15 residues. J lost 5 bases, V lost 4 bases, and 10 bases had no gene match. Germline CDR1 reads LNHDA; CDR2 reads SQIVND (reference sequence). CDR3 region: CASSNTDRSYETQYF. The DNA of the CDR3 is TGTGCCAGTAGTAACACGGACAGGTCTTACGAGACCCAGTACTTC.

This clonotype showed up just a few times. The chain has TRBV27 and TRBJ1-6; 9 bases agree with TRBD1. CDR1 MNHEY and CDR2 SMNVEV come from the germline V gene (reference sequence). CDR3 length equals 14 residues. With 8 bases clipped from V and 6 bases from J, the junction kept 5 bases outside the gene matches. Here the CDR3 DNA reads TGTGCCAGCGGCGGGACAGGGTTTAATTCACCCCTCCACTTT. Its protein is CASGGTGFNSPLHF.

This clonotype qualifies as large. The chain joins TRBV27 to TRBJ2-5; D is possibly TRBD2 (6 bases). CDR3 length: 14 residues. Germline CDR1 MNHEY, CDR2 SMNVEV (reference sequence). V was shortened by 1 base and J by 5 bases, with 11 bases between the two germline ends. CDR3 sequence: CASSLYAGRETQYF. In DNA form, the CDR3 reads TGTGCCAGCAGTTTATACGCGGGGCGGGAGACCCAGTACTTC.

By its share, this clonotype is medium-sized (0.01 to 0.1%). The chain employs TRBV5-6 and TRBJ2-5; D perhaps matches TRBD2 (5 bases). V was cut by 0 bases and J by 5 bases, with 8 bases left in between. CDR1 and CDR2 from the germline V gene are SGHDT and YYEEEE. This CDR3 has 13 residues. CDR3 in amino acids: CASSLGSVETQYF. CDR3 in DNA: TGTGCCAGCAGCTTGGGTAGCGTGGAGACCCAGTACTTC.

By its share, this clonotype is medium-sized. CDR3: CASSEEVGRIYNEQFF. The CDR3 DNA sequence: TGTGCCAGCAGTGAAGAAGTGGGCAGGATCTACAATGAGCAGTTCTTC. The V call is TRBV2, the J call TRBJ2-1, with D unresolved. The CDR3 spans 16 residues. CDR1 is SNHLY, CDR2 FYNNEI, per germline. Trimming took off 1 base at V and 3 bases at J, with 13 bases between the two ends.